This TCR beta chain appears in the sequencing data of a study of cytomegalovirus exposure and HLA in healthy donors. It was with 60 Vbeta and 13 Jbeta primers that the PCR ran. TCRdb's copy holds only in-frame clones and misses some; the assay was immunoSEQ multiplex PCR. The sample data list fewer than 250,000 clones. The CDR3 covers 15 residues. The V gene lost 7 bases and the J gene lost 6 bases, with 19 bases spanning the gap. The germline V gene has CDR1 MNHNS and CDR2 SASEGT. The source is a woman aged 30 to 39 in good health and CMV-seropositive. V gene TRBV6-1 combines with J gene TRBJ2-1, with D unclear. The specimen sequenced was PBMCs. CDR3: CASNTTPLVANEQFF. CDR3 coding DNA: TGTGCCAGCAATACCACCCCCCTAGTAGCCAATGAGCAGTTCTTC.